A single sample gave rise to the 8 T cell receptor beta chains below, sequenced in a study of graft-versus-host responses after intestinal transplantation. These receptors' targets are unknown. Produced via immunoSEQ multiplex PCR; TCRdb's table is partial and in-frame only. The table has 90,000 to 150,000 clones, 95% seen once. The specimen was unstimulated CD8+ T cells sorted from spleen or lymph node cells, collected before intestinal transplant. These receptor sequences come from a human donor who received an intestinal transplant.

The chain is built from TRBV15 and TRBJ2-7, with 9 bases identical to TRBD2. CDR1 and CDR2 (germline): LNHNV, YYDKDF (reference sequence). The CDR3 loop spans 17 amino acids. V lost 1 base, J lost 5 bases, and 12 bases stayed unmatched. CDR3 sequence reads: CATSRGGGGADTHEQYF. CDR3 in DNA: TGTGCCACCAGCAGAGGAGGCGGGGGGGCCGATACTCACGAGCAGTACTTC.

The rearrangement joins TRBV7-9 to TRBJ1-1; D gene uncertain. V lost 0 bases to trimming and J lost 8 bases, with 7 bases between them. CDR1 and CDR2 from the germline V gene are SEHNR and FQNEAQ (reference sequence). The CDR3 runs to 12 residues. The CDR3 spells CASSLATLEAFF. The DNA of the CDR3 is TGTGCCAGCAGCTTAGCCACGCTCGAAGCTTTCTTT.

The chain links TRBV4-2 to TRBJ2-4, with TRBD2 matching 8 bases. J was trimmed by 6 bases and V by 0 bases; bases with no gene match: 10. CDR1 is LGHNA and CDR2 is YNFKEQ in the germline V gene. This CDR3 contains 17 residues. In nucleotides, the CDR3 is TGTGCCAGCAGCCAAGAAGTGGCGGGAGGATGGGGAAACATTCAGTACTTC. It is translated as CASSQEVAGGWGNIQYF.

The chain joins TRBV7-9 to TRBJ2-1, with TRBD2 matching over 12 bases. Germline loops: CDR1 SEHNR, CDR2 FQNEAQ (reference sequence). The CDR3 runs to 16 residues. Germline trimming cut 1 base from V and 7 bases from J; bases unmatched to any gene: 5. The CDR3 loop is CASSLDGLAGGNEQFF. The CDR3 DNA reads TGTGCCAGCAGCTTAGACGGGCTAGCGGGAGGGAATGAGCAGTTCTTC.

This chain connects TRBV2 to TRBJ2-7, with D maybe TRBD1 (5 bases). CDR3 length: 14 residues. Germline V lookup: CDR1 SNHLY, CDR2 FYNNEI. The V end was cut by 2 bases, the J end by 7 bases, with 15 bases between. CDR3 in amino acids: CASSEITPQGEQYF. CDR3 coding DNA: TGTGCCAGCAGTGAAATAACCCCCCAGGGTGAGCAGTACTTC.

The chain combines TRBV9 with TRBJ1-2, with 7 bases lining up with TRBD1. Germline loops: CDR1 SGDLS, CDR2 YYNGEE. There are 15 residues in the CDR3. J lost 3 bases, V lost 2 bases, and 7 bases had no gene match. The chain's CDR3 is CASSVTGASDYGYTF. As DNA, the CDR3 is TGTGCCAGCAGCGTTACAGGGGCCTCCGACTATGGCTACACCTTC.

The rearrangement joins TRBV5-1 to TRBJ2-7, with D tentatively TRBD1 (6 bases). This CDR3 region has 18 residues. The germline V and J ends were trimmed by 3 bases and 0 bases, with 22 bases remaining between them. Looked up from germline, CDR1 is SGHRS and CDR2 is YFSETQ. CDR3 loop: CASSSEIPGAIRSYEQYF. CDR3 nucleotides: TGCGCCAGCAGCTCCGAGATCCCAGGGGCCATACGCTCCTACGAGCAGTACTTC.

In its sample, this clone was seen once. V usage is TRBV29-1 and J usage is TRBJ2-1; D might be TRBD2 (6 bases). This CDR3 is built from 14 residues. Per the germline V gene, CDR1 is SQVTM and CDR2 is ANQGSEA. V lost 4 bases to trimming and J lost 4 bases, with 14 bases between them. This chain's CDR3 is CSVVDREKYNEQFF. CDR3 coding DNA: TGCAGCGTTGTTGACCGGGAGAAATACAATGAGCAGTTCTTC.